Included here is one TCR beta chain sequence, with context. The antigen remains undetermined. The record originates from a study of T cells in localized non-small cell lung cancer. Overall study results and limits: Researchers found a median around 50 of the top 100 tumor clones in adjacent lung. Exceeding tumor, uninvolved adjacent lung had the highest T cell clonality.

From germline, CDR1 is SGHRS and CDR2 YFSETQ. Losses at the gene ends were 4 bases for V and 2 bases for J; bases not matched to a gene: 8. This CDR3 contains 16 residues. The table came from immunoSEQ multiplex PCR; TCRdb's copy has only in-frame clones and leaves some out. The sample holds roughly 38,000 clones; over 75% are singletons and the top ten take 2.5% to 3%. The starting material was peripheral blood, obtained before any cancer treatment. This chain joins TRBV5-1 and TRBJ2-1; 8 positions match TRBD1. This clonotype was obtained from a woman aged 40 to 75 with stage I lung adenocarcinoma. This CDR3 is CASSGALGQAYNEQFF. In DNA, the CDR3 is TGCGCCAGCAGCGGGGCGTTGGGACAGGCCTACAATGAGCAGTTCTTC.